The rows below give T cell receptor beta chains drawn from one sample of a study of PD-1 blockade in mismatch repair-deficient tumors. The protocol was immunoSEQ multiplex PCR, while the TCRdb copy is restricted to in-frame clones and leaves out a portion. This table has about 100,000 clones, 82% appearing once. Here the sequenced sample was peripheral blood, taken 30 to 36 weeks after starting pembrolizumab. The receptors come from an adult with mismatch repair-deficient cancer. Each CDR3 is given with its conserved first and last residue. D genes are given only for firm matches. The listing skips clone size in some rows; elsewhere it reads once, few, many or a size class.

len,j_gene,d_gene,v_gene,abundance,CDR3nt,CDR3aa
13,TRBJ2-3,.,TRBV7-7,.,TGTGCTAGCAGCCGAACCTACACAGATACGCAGTATTTT,CASSRTYTDTQYF
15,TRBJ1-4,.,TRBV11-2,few,TGTGCCAGCAGCTCCACCGGGACAAAAAATGAAAAACTGTTTTTT,CASSSTGTKNEKLFF
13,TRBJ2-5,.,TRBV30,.,TGTGCCTGGAAAGGGGGAGGGGGCGAGACCCAGTACTTC,CAWKGGGGETQYF
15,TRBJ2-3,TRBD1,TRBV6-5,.,TGTGCCAGCAGTAACCGGGACAGGGGTGCAGATACGCAGTATTTT,CASSNRDRGADTQYF
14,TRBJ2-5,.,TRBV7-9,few,TGTGCCAGCAGCTTAACGATGGGTTTTGAGACCCAGTACTTC,CASSLTMGFETQYF
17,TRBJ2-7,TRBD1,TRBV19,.,TGTGCCAGTAGTATGTTTGTCGGGACAGCGAGCTCCTACGAGCAGTACTTC,CASSMFVGTASSYEQYF
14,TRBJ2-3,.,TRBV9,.,TGTGCCAGCAGCGCCTCAGGGAGCACAGATACGCAGTATTTT,CASSASGSTDTQYF
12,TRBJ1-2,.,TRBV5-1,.,TGCGCCAGCAGCTTAACTAACTATGGCTACACCTTC,CASSLTNYGYTF
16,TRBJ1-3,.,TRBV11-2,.,TGTGCCAGCAGAAGGGGTCGGGAGGGATCTGGAAACACCATATATTTT,CASRRGREGSGNTIYF
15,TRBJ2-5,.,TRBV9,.,TGTGCCAGCAGCCGACGGGGGTTTAGCGAAGAGACCCAGTACTTC,CASSRRGFSEETQYF
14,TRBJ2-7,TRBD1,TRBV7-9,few,TGTGCCAGCAGCTGGGGGACAGTCTCCTACGAGCAGTACTTC,CASSWGTVSYEQYF
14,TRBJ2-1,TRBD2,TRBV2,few,TGTGCCAGCTTAGCGGGAGGGCCGGGGAATGAGCAGTTCTTC,CASLAGGPGNEQFF
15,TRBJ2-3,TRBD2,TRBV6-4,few,TGTGCCAGCAGTGAGGAGGCGGGAGCGGCAGATACGCAGTATTTT,CASSEEAGAADTQYF
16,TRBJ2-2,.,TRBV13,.,TGTGCCAGCAGCTTCTCAGGGGAGCGGGCCACCGGGGAGCTGTTTTTT,CASSFSGERATGELFF
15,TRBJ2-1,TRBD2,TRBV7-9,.,TGTGCCAGCAGCTTACTAGCGGGAGGGTATTATGAGCAGTTCTTC,CASSLLAGGYYEQFF
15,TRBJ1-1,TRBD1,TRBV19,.,TGTGCCAGTAGTACAACAGGGGGTCGGAACACTGAAGCTTTCTTT,CASSTTGGRNTEAFF
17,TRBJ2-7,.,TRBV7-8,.,TGTGCCAGCAGGAACCTAGGTGGACTGACAGAGGCCTACGAGCAGTACTTC,CASRNLGGLTEAYEQYF
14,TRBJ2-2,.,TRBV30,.,TGTGCCTCAAACAGGTTCGCGAACACCGGGGAGCTGTTTTTT,CASNRFANTGELFF
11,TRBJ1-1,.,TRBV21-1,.,TGTGCCCAGGAGGGGAACACTGAAGCTTTCTTT,CAQEGNTEAFF
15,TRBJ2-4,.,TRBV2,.,TGTGCCAGCAGTGAAGCGGAGATCCCCAAAAACATTCAGTACTTC,CASSEAEIPKNIQYF
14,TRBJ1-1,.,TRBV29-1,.,TGCAGCGTGGAGGGGGGACGGCTGAACACTGAAGCTTTCTTT,CSVEGGRLNTEAFF
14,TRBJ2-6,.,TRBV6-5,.,TGTGCCTGCACCGTCTCCTCTGGGGCCAACGTCCTGACTTTC,CACTVSSGANVLTF
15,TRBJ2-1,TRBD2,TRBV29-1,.,TGCAGCGGGGAGGGACTAGCGGGAGAAGGCAATGAGCAGTTCTTC,CSGEGLAGEGNEQFF
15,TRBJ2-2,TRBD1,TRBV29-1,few,TGCAGCGTTATTCCCCAGGGGGCCTTCGCCGGGGAGCTGTTTTTT,CSVIPQGAFAGELFF
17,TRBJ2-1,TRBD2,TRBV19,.,TGTGCCAGTAGTATCTGGTTTCGTGGTAGCGGGAGCTATGAGCAGTTCTTC,CASSIWFRGSGSYEQFF
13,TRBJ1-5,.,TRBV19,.,TGTGCCAGTAGTATCTCGGGTGGTCAGCCCCAGCATTTT,CASSISGGQPQHF
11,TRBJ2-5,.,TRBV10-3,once,TGTGCCACCCGAGGGGCCGAGACCCAGTACTTC,CATRGAETQYF
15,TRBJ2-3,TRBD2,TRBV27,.,TGTGCCAGCAGTGATCTAGCGGGTCCCGCGACTACGCAGTATTTT,CASSDLAGPATTQYF
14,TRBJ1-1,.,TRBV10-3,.,TGTGCCACCCGATCAGGGCTATCGAACACTGAAGCTTTCTTT,CATRSGLSNTEAFF
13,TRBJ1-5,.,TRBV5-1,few,TGCGCCAGCAGCGTGGGACCTTCTCAGCCCCAGCATTTT,CASSVGPSQPQHF
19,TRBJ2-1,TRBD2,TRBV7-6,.,TGTGCCAGCAGCCACGTTAACTCTCTCCTAGCGGGAGTAAACAATGAGCAGTTCTTC,CASSHVNSLLAGVNNEQFF
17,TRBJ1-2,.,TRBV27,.,TGTGCCAGCTCACCCTCGGGGACTACCCCATCATTTGGCGGCTACACCTTC,CASSPSGTTPSFGGYTF
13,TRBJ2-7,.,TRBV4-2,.,TGTGCCAGCAGCCACGGACCGGGATACGAGCAGTACTTC,CASSHGPGYEQYF
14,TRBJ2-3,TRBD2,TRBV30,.,TGTGCCTGGAGCGGGACTAGGAGCACAGATACGCAGTATTTT,CAWSGTRSTDTQYF
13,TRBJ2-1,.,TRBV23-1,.,TGCGCCAGCAGTCCCAACTCCTACAATGAGCAGTTCTTC,CASSPNSYNEQFF